The 22 T cell receptor beta chains listed next were all sequenced from one sample in a study of blood T cell repertoires in COVID-19. Method: immunoSEQ multiplex PCR; TCRdb's copy keeps in-frame clones and lacks some. The data contain fewer than 300,000 clones, more than 85% of them singletons. The sample comprised peripheral blood. These receptors all stem from a young adult with COVID-19, enrolled during active disease.

This clone was observed a single time. The genes are TRBV19 and TRBJ1-2, with a possible D match to TRBD1 (5 bases). Between the trimmed V and J ends, which lost 5 bases and 5 bases, there was a span of 12 bases. Germline assignment: CDR1 LNHDA and CDR2 SQIVND (reference sequence). The CDR3 totals 13 residues. The CDR3 protein is CASSLGERYGYTF. CDR3 in DNA: TGTGCCAGTAGTTTAGGGGAGCGGTATGGCTACACCTTC.

The gene calls are TRBV28 and TRBJ2-6; the D gene is possibly TRBD2 (5 bases). This CDR3 spans 17 amino acids. Germline loops: CDR1 MDHEN, CDR2 SYDVKM. The V and J ends lost 10 bases and 0 bases respectively, with 19 bases between them. This CDR3 reads CATNPPLGSSGANVLTF. DNA for the CDR3: TGTGCCACCAACCCGCCCCTGGGGAGCTCTGGGGCCAACGTCCTGACTTTC.

The chain carries TRBV11-3 and TRBJ2-3; tentative D call: TRBD2 (5 bases). This CDR3 region has 13 residues. In germline, CDR1 is SGHNT, CDR2 YENEEA. V was pared by 0 bases and J by 6 bases, with 7 bases between. This chain's CDR3 is CASSLDRRDTQYF. The CDR3 DNA reads TGTGCCAGCAGCTTAGATCGGAGGGATACGCAGTATTTT. The whole variable domain, remainder taken from reference TRBV11-3 and TRBJ2-3, is EAGVVQSPRYKIIEKKQPVAFWCNPISGHNTLYWYLQNLGQGPELLIRYENEEAVDDSQLPKDRFSAERLKGVDSTLKIQPAELGDSAVYLCASSLDRRDTQYFGPGTRLTVL.

The rearrangement uses TRBV5-1 and TRBJ2-7; D might be TRBD1 (5 bases). The CDR3 runs to 13 residues. V dropped 0 bases and J dropped 1 base, with 5 bases sitting between them. Germline V gene lookup returns CDR1 SGHRS and CDR2 YFSETQ. The DNA for the CDR3 is TGCGCCAGCAGCTTGGGACAGTCCTACGAGCAGTACTTC. Its translation: CASSLGQSYEQYF.

J is TRBJ1-1 and V is TRBV4-2, with no clear D. Trimming removed 0 bases at V and 2 bases at J, with 10 bases between. CDR1 LGHNA and CDR2 YNFKEQ come from the germline V gene. CDR3 size: 15 residues. CDR3 nucleotides: TGTGCCAGCAGCCAAGAAGCGGCTGACAACACTGAAGCTTTCTTT. It yields the protein CASSQEAADNTEAFF.

This clone has more than one count but fewer than ten. The chain uses TRBV7-8 and TRBJ1-6; 10 positions agree with TRBD1. The V segment lost 1 base and the J segment 6 bases; nucleotides outside the gene matches: 3. Germline CDR1 is SGHVS and CDR2 is FQNEAQ. The CDR3 consists of 16 residues. The CDR3 region is CASSLGDRGRNSPLHF. The DNA of the CDR3 is TGTGCCAGCAGCTTAGGGGACAGGGGACGTAATTCACCCCTCCACTTT.

This chain connects TRBV4-2 to TRBJ2-1; 8 positions agree with TRBD2. The CDR3 is made up of 15 amino acids. V was pared by 5 bases and J by 4 bases, with 7 bases of the junction left unmatched. Germline CDR1 LGHNA, CDR2 YNFKEQ. As DNA, the CDR3 is TGTGCCAGCAGCGACGGACTAGCCGCGTACAATGAGCAGTTCTTC. Amino acid sequence: CASSDGLAAYNEQFF.

This sequence joins TRBV30 and TRBJ1-5, with 11 positions matching TRBD1. The CDR3 has 18 amino acids. Per the germline V gene, CDR1 is GTSNPN and CDR2 is SVGIG (reference sequence). V lost 2 bases, J lost 1 base, and 10 bases stayed unmatched. CDR3 bases: TGTGCCTGGAGTTTTCCCGGACAGGGGGCGATGAGCAATCAGCCCCAGCATTTT. It is translated as CAWSFPGQGAMSNQPQHF. The full variable domain, rest sourced from reference TRBV30 and TRBJ1-5, is SQTIHQWPATLVQPVGSPLSLECTVEGTSNPNLYWYRQAAGRGLQLLFYSVGIGQISSEVPQNLSASRPQDRQFILSSKKLLLSDSGFYLCAWSFPGQGAMSNQPQHFGDGTRLSIL.

The rearrangement joins TRBV2 to TRBJ1-5; possibly TRBD1 for D (6 bases). The CDR3 totals 13 residues. Germline V lookup: CDR1 SNHLY, CDR2 FYNNEI. V dropped 7 bases and J dropped 7 bases, with 14 bases sitting between them. CDR3 loop: CASNHREGQPQHF. In DNA form, the CDR3 reads TGTGCCAGCAACCACAGGGAGGGACAGCCCCAGCATTTT.

The V and J genes are TRBV19 and TRBJ1-4; perhaps TRBD1 as D (6 bases). V was cut by 4 bases and J by 6 bases, with 18 bases left in between. Germline V lookup: CDR1 LNHDA, CDR2 SQIVND (reference sequence). This CDR3 has 16 amino acids. The CDR3 nucleotides read TGTGCCAGTAGTACCCCTGGACAGCCCGCCCATGAAAAACTGTTTTTT. This sequence encodes CASSTPGQPAHEKLFF.

The chain has TRBV24-1 and TRBJ1-2; D is unclear. The CDR3 is 12 amino acids. The V and J ends lost 3 bases and 9 bases respectively, with 10 bases between them. The germline V gene has CDR1 KGHDR and CDR2 SFDVKD. The CDR3 DNA is TGTGCCACCAGTGATGTCGGAGGGAGCTACACCTTC. Translating gives CATSDVGGSYTF.

V usage is TRBV7-2 and J usage is TRBJ1-1, with 8 positions matching TRBD1. V was pared by 6 bases and J by 5 bases, with 8 bases of the junction left unmatched. The CDR3 loop spans 14 amino acids. Germline CDR1 reads SGHTA; CDR2 reads FQGNSA. The CDR3 spells CASRPQGVGTEAFF. In DNA, the CDR3 is TGTGCCAGCAGACCACAGGGGGTTGGTACTGAAGCTTTCTTT.

The chain couples TRBV13 to TRBJ1-1, with D hard to call. CDR3 size: 11 residues. The ends were cut back, 5 bases at V and 3 bases at J, with 4 bases in the middle. CDR1 and CDR2 from the germline V gene are PRHDT and FYEKMQ (reference sequence). CDR3 amino acids: CASSLDTEAFF. Here the CDR3 DNA reads TGTGCCAGCAGCCTTGACACTGAAGCTTTCTTT.

The rearrangement joins TRBV6-5 to TRBJ2-3; 8 bases match TRBD2. From germline, CDR1 is MNHEY and CDR2 SVGAGI. Trimming took 2 bases from V and 3 from J; bases not matched to a gene: 1. This CDR3 has 14 amino acids. The CDR3 here is CASSYERETDTQYF. CDR3 nucleotides: TGTGCCAGCAGTTACGAGCGGGAGACAGATACGCAGTATTTT.

V gene TRBV4-1 combines with J gene TRBJ2-7; 7 bases align to TRBD1. Germline-derived CDR1 and CDR2 are MGHRA and YSYEKL. The CDR3 length is 12 residues. J lost 11 bases, V lost 3 bases, and 7 bases had no gene match. The CDR3 coding sequence is TGCGCCAGCAGCCACCCTGACAGGGATAAGTACTTC. Translated: CASSHPDRDKYF.

V gene TRBV27 combines with J gene TRBJ2-7, with 8 bases aligning to TRBD2. From germline, CDR1 is MNHEY and CDR2 SMNVEV (reference sequence). The ends lost 4 bases at V and 0 bases at J; junction bases unmatched: 2. The length of the CDR3 is 14 residues. Written as DNA, the CDR3 is TGTGCCAGCAGTTACGGGAGGGCCTCCTACGAGCAGTACTTC. The encoded protein is CASSYGRASYEQYF.

The rearrangement uses TRBV19 and TRBJ2-3; D is perhaps TRBD1 (6 bases). Germline-derived CDR1 and CDR2 are LNHDA and SQIVND (reference sequence). The V gene lost 1 base and the J gene lost 4 bases, with 12 bases spanning the gap. The CDR3 spans 15 residues. The DNA of the CDR3 is TGTGCCAGTAGTATAGTTAACAGGGCGGCAGATACGCAGTATTTT. The encoded protein is CASSIVNRAADTQYF.

This chain connects TRBV5-4 to TRBJ1-1, with 7 bases that match TRBD1. The CDR3 is 16 amino acids. Germline values: CDR1 SGHNT, CDR2 YYREEE (reference sequence). V was pared by 4 bases and J by 1 base, with 10 bases of the junction left unmatched. CDR3 residues: CASSPGGNRGNTEAFF. The CDR3 nucleotides are TGTGCCAGCAGCCCCGGTGGGAACAGGGGGAACACTGAAGCTTTCTTT.

This clone was detected only once. V gene TRBV5-6 combines with J gene TRBJ2-7, with D perhaps matching TRBD1 (6 bases). The V and J ends lost 0 bases and 2 bases respectively, with 12 bases between them. This CDR3 has 15 residues. Germline values: CDR1 SGHDT, CDR2 YYEEEE. The CDR3 reads CASSLVGAPTYEQYF. CDR3 DNA: TGTGCCAGCAGCTTGGTGGGGGCGCCAACCTACGAGCAGTACTTC.

This rearrangement joins TRBV7-9 to TRBJ2-5; 13 bases match TRBD2. This CDR3 spans 17 amino acids. The V gene end was trimmed by 5 bases and the J gene end by 4 bases; junction bases not matched to a gene: 10. Germline CDR1 SEHNR, CDR2 FQNEAQ (reference sequence). For the CDR3, the DNA is TGTGCCAGCAGCCGAACTAGCGGGAGGGCCCTCGGAGAGACCCAGTACTTC. Protein: CASSRTSGRALGETQYF.

The V and J genes are TRBV5-6 and TRBJ1-1; perhaps TRBD1 as D (6 bases). Germline V gene data show CDR1 as SGHDT and CDR2 as YYEEEE. With 3 bases removed from V and 0 bases from J, the gap between germline ends came to 12 bases. The length of the CDR3 is 15 residues. The DNA of the CDR3 is TGTGCCAGCAGCTCTTACAGGGAAGTGAACACTGAAGCTTTCTTT. It is translated as CASSSYREVNTEAFF. The full variable domain, in which reference TRBV5-6 and TRBJ1-1 provide the parts outside the CDR3, is DAGVTQSPTHLIKTRGQQVTLRCSPKSGHDTVSWYQQALGQGPQFIFQYYEEEERQRGNFPDRFSGHQFPNYSSELNVNALLLGDSALYLCASSSYREVNTEAFFGQGTRLTVV.

This sequence joins TRBV20-1 and TRBJ2-5, with D perhaps matching TRBD2 (6 bases). Germline V gene data show CDR1 as DFQATT and CDR2 as SNEGSKA (reference sequence). The CDR3 covers 13 residues. V gave up 3 bases and J gave up 5 bases, with 13 bases separating them. Written as DNA, the CDR3 is TGCAGTGCTAGTTTTGGAGGGATCGAGACCCAGTACTTC. Translation gives CSASFGGIETQYF.